This is a list of T cell receptor beta chains from one sample in a study of Ad26.COV2.S vaccination and SARS-CoV-2 variants. TCRdb keeps only in-frame clones here, not all; method: immunoSEQ multiplex PCR. This table holds roughly 380,000 clones, about 88% found once. This specimen consisted of peripheral blood, obtained in a trial of Ad26.COV2.S vaccine versus placebo. All receptors come from a person between 18 and 65 years old who received the Ad26.COV2.S COVID-19 vaccine or a placebo. Each CDR3 is given with its conserved first and last residue. D genes are given only for firm matches. Where a row states a size, it is once, few, many or the class of an expanded clone; other rows omit it.

J gene | V gene | clone size | CDR3 length | D gene | CDR3 DNA | CDR3 protein
TRBJ2-7 | TRBV19 | once | 14 | TRBD1 | TGTGCCAGTAGGGGGACAGCTACTTCCTACGAGCAGTACTTC | CASRGTATSYEQYF
TRBJ1-6 | TRBV6-6 | . | 14 | . | TGTGCCAGCAGCCCCTCTTCTTATGGTTCACCCCTCCACTTT | CASSPSSYGSPLHF
TRBJ2-7 | TRBV5-1 | . | 15 | TRBD1 | TGCGCCAGCAGCTCGGGAGGACAGGGGACCTACGAGCAGTACTTC | CASSSGGQGTYEQYF
TRBJ2-6 | TRBV27 | . | 15 | . | TGTGCCAGTGGTGGGGGGACGTTTGGGGCCAACGTCCTGACTTTC | CASGGGTFGANVLTF
TRBJ1-1 | TRBV7-9 | . | 15 | . | TGTGCCAGCAGCACTCCTCAGGGGACGGGCACTGAAGCTTTCTTT | CASSTPQGTGTEAFF
TRBJ2-7 | TRBV10-2 | . | 13 | . | TGCGCCAGCCGAGGCGACAGGAACTACGAGCAGTACTTC | CASRGDRNYEQYF
TRBJ2-7 | TRBV6-1 | . | 14 | . | TGTGCCAGCAGTGAAGCGCAGCGGGCCTACGAGCAGTACTTC | CASSEAQRAYEQYF
TRBJ2-7 | TRBV7-9 | . | 14 | . | TGTGCCAGCAGCCCAAGAGGTGAATCCTACGAGCAGTACTTC | CASSPRGESYEQYF
TRBJ1-3 | TRBV5-5 | . | 18 | TRBD1 | TGTGCCAGCAGCTCAGGACAGGGGGGGACCAGCTCTGGAAACACCATATATTTT | CASSSGQGGTSSGNTIYF
TRBJ1-3 | TRBV9 | . | 16 | TRBD1 | TGTGCCAGCAGCGCAGGACAGGGGGCGACTGGAAACACCATATATTTT | CASSAGQGATGNTIYF
TRBJ2-3 | TRBV3-1/TRBV3-2 | . | 16 | TRBD1 | TGTGCCAGCTCCCTTAGGGACAGGGAGAGCACAGATACGCAGTATTTT | CASSLRDRESTDTQYF
TRBJ2-5 | TRBV2 | . | 16 | . | TGTGCCAGCAGTCCCCCCACGATGGCCTTAGGAGAGACCCAGTACTTC | CASSPPTMALGETQYF
TRBJ1-5 | TRBV9 | . | 15 | . | TGTGCCAGCAGCGTAGGCAGTACCAGCAATCAGCCCCAGCATTTT | CASSVGSTSNQPQHF
TRBJ2-5 | TRBV10-3 | . | 15 | TRBD1 | TGTGCCATCAGTGAACAAAGACAGGGTGGGGAGACCCAGTACTTC | CAISEQRQGGETQYF
TRBJ2-3 | TRBV18 | . | 15 | TRBD1 | TGTGCCAGCTCACTTGGACAGGGGGCGACAGATACGCAGTATTTT | CASSLGQGATDTQYF
TRBJ2-7 | TRBV28 | . | 14 | . | TGTGCCAGCAGTTTTATTAGGAGCTCCTACGAGCAGTACTTC | CASSFIRSSYEQYF
TRBJ1-2 | TRBV2 | . | 13 | TRBD1 | TGTGCCAGCAGTGAGACAGGGGGACATGGCTACACCTTC | CASSETGGHGYTF